This is a list of T cell receptor beta chains from one sample in a study of T-cell reconstitution after alpha-beta-depleted transplantation in children. TCRdb called the PCR reads again in MiXCR, with one record for every CDR3 protein. The data contain roughly 590,000 distinct CDR3 sequences, over 15% of them seen just once; the ten biggest clones take up about 1.1%. This sample comprised PBMCs from the stem cell graft donor, obtained from the stem cell graft. The receptors shown here come from a human donor who donated a stem cell graft to a child with acute myeloid leukemia. The CDR3 runs from the conserved cysteine through the conserved F or W. The order of the fields is J gene, D gene, clone size, V gene, CDR3 DNA, CDR3 protein. The D gene is left open where the match is weak. Some rows have no size entry. The others give once, few or many, or a class for an expanded clone.

TRBJ2-2,TRBD1,once,TRBV7-9,TGTGCCAGCAAACGCGGGACAGGGGGCGCTACCGGGGGGCTGTTTTTT,CASKRGTGGATGGLFF
TRBJ1-2,-,many,TRBV20-1,TGCAGTGCTAGGCGCCCAGCCGCCGCGCGCGGTGGCTACACCTTC,CSARRPAAARGGYTF
TRBJ2-5,-,-,TRBV7-8,TGTGCCAGCAGCCTCCCGGGGACCCAGTACTTC,CASSLPGTQYF
TRBJ2-2,-,-,TRBV20-1,TGCAGTGCCCCCGGAGGCCAGGGGACCGGGGAGCTGTTTTTT,CSAPGGQGTGELFF
TRBJ2-3,TRBD2,few,TRBV5-1,TGCGCCAGCAGCTTCCCTAGCGGGGGCCGGATTGATACGCAGTATTTT,CASSFPSGGRIDTQYF
TRBJ1-2,-,-,TRBV20-1,TGCAGTGCTATCCCCGGGAGGGTTTTATTTAATAGCTATGGCTACACCTTC,CSAIPGRVLFNSYGYTF
TRBJ2-7,-,many,TRBV20-1,TGCAGTGCTATAGGGGACGTGTACGAGCAGTACTTC,CSAIGDVYEQYF
TRBJ1-5,-,few,TRBV12-3/TRBV12-4,TGTGCCAGCAGTTTCCCCGGGTCATCCCAGCATTTT,CASSFPGSSQHF
TRBJ1-5,-,-,TRBV21-1,TGTGCCAGCAGCAACGCGAGCAGGAAGGTGAGCAATCAGCCCCAGCATTTT,CASSNASRKVSNQPQHF
TRBJ1-2,-,-,TRBV27,TGTGCCAGCAGTATTCCGGGGAACTATGGCTACACCTTC,CASSIPGNYGYTF
TRBJ2-2,-,few,TRBV7-2,TGTGCCAGCAGCTTAGCGGGGGGGCCTCCCGGGGAGCTGTTTTTT,CASSLAGGPPGELFF
TRBJ2-2,TRBD2,few,TRBV20-1,TGCAGTGCCCGGACTAGCGGGGGGGCAGGCGGGGAGCTGTTTTTT,CSARTSGGAGGELFF
TRBJ1-5,-,-,TRBV4-3,TGCGCCAGCAGCCAAGATTTTGGGGGTCGTAATCAGCCCCAGCATTTT,CASSQDFGGRNQPQHF
TRBJ1-3,TRBD1,many,TRBV6-5,TGTGCCAGCAGTTCAGGGGGGTCTGGAAACACCATATATTTT,CASSSGGSGNTIYF
TRBJ2-2,-,many,TRBV12-3/TRBV12-4,TGTGCCAGCTCGCTATCGGCGAACACCGGGGAGCTGTTTTTT,CASSLSANTGELFF
TRBJ2-1,-,many,TRBV29-1,TGCAGCGTTGAACCGACTAGTCCTGAGCAGTTCTTC,CSVEPTSPEQFF
TRBJ1-1,-,many,TRBV20-1,TGCAGTGCCACACGGGTTCGGGATGAAGCTTTCTTT,CSATRVRDEAFF
TRBJ1-2,TRBD1,-,TRBV19,TGTGCCAGTAGCCGGGACAGGTACTATGGCTACACCTTC,CASSRDRYYGYTF
TRBJ2-7,TRBD2,few,TRBV4-3,TGCGCCAGCAGCCGGCTAGCGGGGTCATACGAGCAGTACTTC,CASSRLAGSYEQYF
TRBJ2-5,TRBD1,-,TRBV6-5,TGTGCCAGCAGTTACTCGTCCGGGACAGGGGAAGAGACCCAGTACTTC,CASSYSSGTGEETQYF
TRBJ2-7,TRBD1,once,TRBV6-2/TRBV6-3,TGTGCCAGCAGCTCCGACAGGGGACCCACCTACGAGCAGTACTTC,CASSSDRGPTYEQYF
TRBJ2-5,-,few,TRBV12-3/TRBV12-4,TGTGCCAGCAGTTTAGAACAGAGCCAAGAGACCCAGTACTTC,CASSLEQSQETQYF
TRBJ2-1,TRBD2,many,TRBV20-1,TGCAGTGCTGACCGACTAGCAGGGAGGGCCTACAATGAGCAGTTCTTC,CSADRLAGRAYNEQFF
TRBJ2-7,TRBD1,few,TRBV7-8,TGTGCCAGCAGCTCCCTGGACAGGGAAGAGCAGTACTTC,CASSSLDREEQYF
TRBJ1-6,-,few,TRBV5-1,TGCGCCAGCAGGCAAACCTCCGGGACATCCTCACCCCTCCACTTT,CASRQTSGTSSPLHF
TRBJ2-2,TRBD1,few,TRBV20-1,TGCAGTGCTAGAGGGGGAGGGACAGGGACCACCGGGGAGCTGTTTTTT,CSARGGGTGTTGELFF
TRBJ2-1,TRBD1,-,TRBV5-6,TGTGCCAGCGACAATACCGGGACAGGGTATTACAATGAGCAGTTCTTC,CASDNTGTGYYNEQFF
TRBJ2-1,-,-,TRBV12-3/TRBV12-4,TGTGCCAGCAGTTTACGAGGGGGGCTCCTCCACAATGAGCAGTTCTTC,CASSLRGGLLHNEQFF
TRBJ2-1,TRBD2,many,TRBV20-1,TGCAGTGCTAGAGGGCTAGCGGGGCACAATGAGCAGTTCTTC,CSARGLAGHNEQFF
TRBJ2-4,-,many,TRBV12-3/TRBV12-4,TGTGCCAGCAGCCCAAGCTGGGAGCGGAGCTCAAGCATTCAGTACTTC,CASSPSWERSSSIQYF
TRBJ2-7,TRBD2,-,TRBV20-1,TGCAGTGCTAGAGATGGAGAGCGGGGGGGCCGCGAGCAGTACTTC,CSARDGERGGREQYF
TRBJ1-5,-,many,TRBV12-3/TRBV12-4,TGTGCCAGCAGTTTGGACTGGGGGCAGCCCCAGCATTTT,CASSLDWGQPQHF
TRBJ1-4,-,-,TRBV30,TGTGCCTGGAGGGGCCCGGCGGGGAAATTAAAGATGTTTTTT,CAWRGPAGKLKMFF
TRBJ2-2,TRBD1,many,TRBV20-1,TGCAGTGCTTCCAGGGGGCCCACCGGGGAGCTGTTTTTT,CSASRGPTGELFF
TRBJ2-5,-,-,TRBV28,TGTGCCAGCAATACCTTCTCCCGGTCAGGGGAGGACCCCCAAGAGACCCAGTACTTC,CASNTFSRSGEDPQETQYF